This TCR beta chain was found in a study of cytomegalovirus exposure and HLA in healthy donors. PCR amplification relied on 60 Vbeta primers (plus 13 Jbeta primers). Authors' analysis steps: About 10 million shared chains were among tens of millions of unique TCR beta chains counted in a later analysis. Assay: immunoSEQ multiplex PCR; the TCRdb copy retains only in-frame clones and omits some. The D gene and trimming were derived from the DNA, and the V and J assignments and clone size from that table. Here the sample table reports some 46,000 clones. Worth noting for this clone: The antigen is not known.

CDR1 is GTSNPN and CDR2 is SVGIG in the germline V gene (reference sequence). Germline trimming cut 4 bases from V and 3 bases from J; bases unmatched to any gene: 9. The CDR3 is made up of 15 amino acids. General observations from the study: The productive fraction for most TCR beta V segments was about 87% or about 30% in an earlier analysis. Reports indicate that TCR beta sequences accurately predicted the HLA-A and HLA-B alleles of most subjects. Overall, roughly 170 TCR beta chains were annotated as cytomegalovirus-associated.

The sequence derives from a male donor in good health and CMV-seronegative. The J gene is TRBJ1-2, the V gene TRBV30, with 9 positions matching TRBD1. The sequencing sample was made of PBMCs. The CDR3 DNA is TGTGCCTGGACCCCACTGGGACAGGGTTACTATGGCTACACCTTC. Its protein is CAWTPLGQGYYGYTF.